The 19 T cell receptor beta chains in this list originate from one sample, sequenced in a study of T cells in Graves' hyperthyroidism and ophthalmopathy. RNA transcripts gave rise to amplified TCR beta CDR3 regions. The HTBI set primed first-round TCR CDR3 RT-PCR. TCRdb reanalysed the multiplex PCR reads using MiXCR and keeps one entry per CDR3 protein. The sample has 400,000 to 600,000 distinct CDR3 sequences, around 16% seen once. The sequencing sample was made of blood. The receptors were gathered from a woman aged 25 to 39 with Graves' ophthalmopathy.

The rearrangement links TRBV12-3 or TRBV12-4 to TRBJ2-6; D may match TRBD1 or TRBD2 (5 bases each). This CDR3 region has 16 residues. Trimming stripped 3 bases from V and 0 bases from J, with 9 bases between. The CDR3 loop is CASSFVGPSGANVLTF. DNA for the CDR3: TGTGCCAGCAGTTTCGTGGGACCCTCTGGGGCCAACGTCCTGACTTTC.

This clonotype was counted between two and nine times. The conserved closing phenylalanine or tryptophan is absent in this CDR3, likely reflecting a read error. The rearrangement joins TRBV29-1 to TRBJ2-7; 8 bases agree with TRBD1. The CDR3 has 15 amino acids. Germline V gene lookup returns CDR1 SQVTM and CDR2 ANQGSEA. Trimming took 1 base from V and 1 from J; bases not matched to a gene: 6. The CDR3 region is CSVEVTGEFSYEQYL. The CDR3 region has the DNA TGCAGCGTTGAAGTGACAGGGGAATTTTCCTACGAGCAGTACCTC.

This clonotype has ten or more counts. CDR3 nucleotides: TGTGCCACCAGTGAAGGAAATGAGCAGTACTTC. This gives the protein CATSEGNEQYF. This rearrangement joins TRBV24-1 to TRBJ2-7; D is undetermined. The germline V gene encodes CDR1 KGHDR and CDR2 SFDVKD. The V gene lost 4 bases and the J gene lost 7 bases, with 7 bases spanning the gap. This CDR3 contains 11 residues.

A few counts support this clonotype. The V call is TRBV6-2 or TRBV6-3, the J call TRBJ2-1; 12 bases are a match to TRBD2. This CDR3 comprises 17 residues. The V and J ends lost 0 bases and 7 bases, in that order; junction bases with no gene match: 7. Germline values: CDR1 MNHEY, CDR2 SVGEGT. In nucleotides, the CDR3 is TGTGCCAGCAGTTACTCCCTGACTAGCGGGAGTTATAATGAGCAGTTCTTC. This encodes CASSYSLTSGSYNEQFF.

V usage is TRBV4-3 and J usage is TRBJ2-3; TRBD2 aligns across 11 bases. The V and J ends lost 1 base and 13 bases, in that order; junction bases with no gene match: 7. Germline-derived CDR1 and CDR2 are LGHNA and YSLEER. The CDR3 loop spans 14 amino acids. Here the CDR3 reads CASSQVSGRAGKYF. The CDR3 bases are TGCGCCAGCAGCCAAGTTAGCGGGAGGGCCGGGAAGTATTTT.

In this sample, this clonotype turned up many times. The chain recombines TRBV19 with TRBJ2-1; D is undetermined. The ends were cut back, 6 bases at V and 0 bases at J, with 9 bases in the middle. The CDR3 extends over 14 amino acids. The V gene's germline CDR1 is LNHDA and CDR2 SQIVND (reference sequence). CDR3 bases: TGTGCCAGTAGACCGGTCAACTCCTACAATGAGCAGTTCTTC. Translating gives CASRPVNSYNEQFF.

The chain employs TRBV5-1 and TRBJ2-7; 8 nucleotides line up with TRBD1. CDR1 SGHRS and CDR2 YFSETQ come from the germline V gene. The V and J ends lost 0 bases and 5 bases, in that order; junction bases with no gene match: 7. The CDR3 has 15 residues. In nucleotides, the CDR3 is TGCGCCAGCAGCTTGGGACAGGGGCCGGTGGACGAGCAGTACTTC. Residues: CASSLGQGPVDEQYF.

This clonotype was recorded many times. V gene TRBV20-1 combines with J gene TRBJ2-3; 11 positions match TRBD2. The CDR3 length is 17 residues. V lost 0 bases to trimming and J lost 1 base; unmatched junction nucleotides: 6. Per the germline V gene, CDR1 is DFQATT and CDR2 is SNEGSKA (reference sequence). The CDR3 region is CSARDLRLAGRTDTQYF. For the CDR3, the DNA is TGCAGTGCTAGAGATTTGAGACTAGCGGGGCGCACAGATACGCAGTATTTT.

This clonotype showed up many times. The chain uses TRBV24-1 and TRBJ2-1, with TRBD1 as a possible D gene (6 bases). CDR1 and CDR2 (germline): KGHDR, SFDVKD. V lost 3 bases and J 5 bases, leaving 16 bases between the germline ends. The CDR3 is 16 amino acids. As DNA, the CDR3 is TGTGCCACCAGTGATCTAACAGGGTCGGGGAACAATGAGCAGTTCTTC. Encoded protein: CATSDLTGSGNNEQFF.

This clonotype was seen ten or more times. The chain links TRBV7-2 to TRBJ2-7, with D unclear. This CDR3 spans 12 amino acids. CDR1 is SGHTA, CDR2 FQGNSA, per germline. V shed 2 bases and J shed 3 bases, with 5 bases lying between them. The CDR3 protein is CASSLFNYEQYF. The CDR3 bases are TGTGCCAGCAGCTTATTCAACTACGAGCAGTACTTC.

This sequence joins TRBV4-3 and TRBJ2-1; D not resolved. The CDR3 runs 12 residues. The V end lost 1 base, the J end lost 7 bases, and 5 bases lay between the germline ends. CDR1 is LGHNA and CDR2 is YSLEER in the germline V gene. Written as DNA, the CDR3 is TGCGCCAGCAGCCAAGCTCAGAATGAGCAGTTCTTC. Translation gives CASSQAQNEQFF.

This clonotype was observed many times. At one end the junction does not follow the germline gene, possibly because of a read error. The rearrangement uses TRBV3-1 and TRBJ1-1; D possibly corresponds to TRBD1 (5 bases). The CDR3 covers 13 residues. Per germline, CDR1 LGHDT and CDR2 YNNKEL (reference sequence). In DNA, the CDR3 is TGTGCCAGCACCCAACTATCAGGGACTGAAGCTTTCTTT. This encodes CASTQLSGTEAFF.

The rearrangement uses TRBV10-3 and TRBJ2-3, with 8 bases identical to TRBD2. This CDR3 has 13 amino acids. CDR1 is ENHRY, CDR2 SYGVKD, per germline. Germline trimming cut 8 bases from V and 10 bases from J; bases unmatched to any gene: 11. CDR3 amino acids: CAIGGVAGSSQYF. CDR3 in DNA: TGTGCCATCGGGGGGGTAGCGGGATCCTCGCAGTATTTT.

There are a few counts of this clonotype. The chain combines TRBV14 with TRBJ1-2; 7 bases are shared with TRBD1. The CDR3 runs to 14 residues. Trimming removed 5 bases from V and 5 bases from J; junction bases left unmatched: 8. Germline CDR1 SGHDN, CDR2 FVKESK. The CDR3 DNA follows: TGTGCCAGCAGCGGACAGGAAGACCCATATGGCTACACCTTC. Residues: CASSGQEDPYGYTF.

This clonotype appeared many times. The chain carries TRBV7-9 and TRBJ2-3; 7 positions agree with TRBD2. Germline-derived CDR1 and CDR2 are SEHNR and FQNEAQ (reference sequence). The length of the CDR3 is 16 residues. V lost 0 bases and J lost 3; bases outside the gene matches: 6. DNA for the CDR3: TGTGCCAGCAGCTTAGCCCACGGCGGGAGTACAGATACGCAGTATTTT. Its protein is CASSLAHGGSTDTQYF.

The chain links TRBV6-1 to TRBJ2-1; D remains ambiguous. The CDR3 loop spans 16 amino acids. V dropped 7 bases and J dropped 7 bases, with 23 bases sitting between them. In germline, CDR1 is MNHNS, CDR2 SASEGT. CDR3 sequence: CASNPSPLLNPNEQFF. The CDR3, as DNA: TGTGCCAGCAACCCATCCCCCTTATTAAACCCTAATGAGCAGTTCTTC.

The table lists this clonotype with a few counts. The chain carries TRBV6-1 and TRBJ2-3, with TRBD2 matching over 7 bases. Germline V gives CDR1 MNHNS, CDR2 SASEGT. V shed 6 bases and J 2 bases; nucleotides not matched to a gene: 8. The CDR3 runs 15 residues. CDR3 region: CASRTQRDPTDTQYF. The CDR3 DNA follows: TGTGCCAGCAGAACTCAGCGGGACCCCACAGATACGCAGTATTTT.

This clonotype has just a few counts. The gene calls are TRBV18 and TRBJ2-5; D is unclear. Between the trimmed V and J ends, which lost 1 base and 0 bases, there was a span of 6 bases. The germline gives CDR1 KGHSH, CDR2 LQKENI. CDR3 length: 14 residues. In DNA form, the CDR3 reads TGTGCCAGCTCACCACAAAACAACCAAGAGACCCAGTACTTC. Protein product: CASSPQNNQETQYF.

CDR3 amino acids: CASSTTSFPHNEQFF. Here the CDR3 DNA reads TGTGCCAGCAGTACGACTAGCTTTCCGCACAATGAGCAGTTCTTC. This chain links TRBV6-1 with TRBJ2-1; 7 nucleotides line up with TRBD2. V shed 5 bases and J 5 bases; nucleotides not matched to a gene: 9. Germline CDR1 and CDR2: MNHNS and SASEGT. This CDR3 has 15 amino acids.